Described below is a single T cell receptor beta chain sequence and its context. The data stem from a study of shared clonotypes between healthy human individuals. Naive-designated CD8 cells lacked CD45RO, were positively enriched for CCR7, and omitted terminally differentiated effector memory CD45RA+ cells. Clones were sequenced by immunoSEQ multiplex PCR, and TCRdb holds only the in-frame ones, with some missing. The sample lists millions of clones; under 95% were seen once. CDR1 and CDR2 (germline): SNHLY, FYNNEI. This CDR3 has 15 amino acids. V was clipped by 3 bases and J by 2 bases; unmatched bases: 1.

The rearrangement links TRBV2 to TRBJ2-1; 10 bases align to TRBD2. The sequence was collected from a man younger than 35 in good health. Some clones in this sample may be carry-over from other donors' samples. The sequenced sample was naive CD8+ T cells from PBMCs. The CDR3, as DNA: TGTGCCAGCAGTGAGGGGACTAGCGCCTACAATGAGCAGTTCTTC. It is translated as CASSEGTSAYNEQFF. Using reference TRBV2 and TRBJ2-1 for the parts outside the CDR3, the full variable domain is EPEVTQTPSHQVTQMGQEVILRCVPISNHLYFYWYRQILGQKVEFLVSFYNNEISEKSEIFDDQFSVERPDGSNFTLKIRSTKLEDSAMYFCASSEGTSAYNEQFFGPGTRLTVL.